This passage covers 12 T cell receptor beta chains from one sample sequenced in a study of blood T cell repertoires in COVID-19. Profiled with immunoSEQ multiplex PCR; TCRdb holds only in-frame clones, not every one. Here the sample spans 200,000 to 250,000 clones, roughly 84% being singletons. The material sequenced was peripheral blood. The receptor source for this set is a man between 45 and 60 years old who had recovered from COVID-19.

This clone showed up just a few times. This chain connects TRBV7-8 to TRBJ1-5; D gene unclear. Trimming stripped 5 bases from V and 6 bases from J, with 14 bases between. This CDR3 is 14 amino acids long. Germline CDR1 is SGHVS and CDR2 is FQNEAQ. CDR3 region: CASSPTAGFQPQHF. CDR3 DNA: TGTGCCAGCAGCCCCACGGCAGGCTTTCAGCCCCAGCATTTT.

The count of this clone is one. The gene calls are TRBV25-1 and TRBJ2-3, with D maybe TRBD2 (6 bases). The V end lost 0 bases, the J end lost 0 bases, and 16 bases lay between the germline ends. CDR3 length: 18 residues. The germline V gene encodes CDR1 MGHDK and CDR2 SYGVNS. CDR3 in amino acids: CASSEYFQFAGSTDTQYF. The CDR3 nucleotides read TGTGCCAGCAGTGAATACTTCCAGTTCGCGGGAAGCACAGATACGCAGTATTTT.

The genes are TRBV5-1 and TRBJ1-1, with 9 bases identical to TRBD1. Germline CDR1 SGHRS, CDR2 YFSETQ. V was pared by 2 bases and J by 10 bases, with 6 bases of the junction left unmatched. The CDR3 covers 13 residues. The CDR3 loop reads CASSLGQGLIAFF. CDR3 nucleotides: TGCGCCAGCAGCTTAGGACAGGGGCTGATAGCTTTCTTT.

The chain joins TRBV7-8 to TRBJ2-5; no clear D gene. Germline-derived CDR1 and CDR2 are SGHVS and FQNEAQ. Trimming shortened V by 6 bases and J by 5 bases, and 13 bases separated the two germline ends. The CDR3 is made up of 13 amino acids. The CDR3 reads CASRGRFKETQYF. The CDR3, as DNA: TGTGCCAGCAGGGGCAGGTTCAAGGAGACCCAGTACTTC.

The gene calls are TRBV27 and TRBJ1-2; D might be TRBD1 (5 bases). From germline, CDR1 is MNHEY and CDR2 SMNVEV (reference sequence). The CDR3 contains 13 residues. V was trimmed by 5 bases and J by 6 bases, leaving 13 bases between them. The CDR3: CASSASGFDGYTF. Written as DNA, the CDR3 is TGTGCCAGCAGTGCCTCAGGGTTCGATGGCTACACCTTC.

The chain is built from TRBV5-1 and TRBJ2-1; TRBD1 might be the D (5 bases). Between the trimmed V and J ends, which lost 4 bases and 4 bases, there was a span of 15 bases. Germline loops: CDR1 SGHRS, CDR2 YFSETQ. The CDR3 has 15 amino acids. CDR3 in DNA: TGCGCCAGCAGCCGTGCTAGTACAGGTTACAATGAGCAGTTCTTC. Translating it yields CASSRASTGYNEQFF.

The CDR3 sequence is CASSLQGAPTEAFF. The DNA for the CDR3 is TGTGCCAGCAGCTTACAGGGGGCCCCCACTGAAGCTTTCTTT. The V call is TRBV7-9, the J call TRBJ1-1; 8 bases align to TRBD1. Trimming took 2 bases from V and 4 from J; bases not matched to a gene: 3. Germline V gene data show CDR1 as SEHNR and CDR2 as FQNEAQ (reference sequence). CDR3 length: 14 amino acids.

The chain uses TRBV24-1 and TRBJ2-1; TRBD1 matches at 7 bases. The CDR3 has 16 residues. CDR1 and CDR2 (germline): KGHDR, SFDVKD. The trim removed 1 base at V and 8 bases at J, leaving 10 bases unmatched. The CDR3 here is CATSDFRDSLYHEQFF. CDR3 in DNA: TGTGCCACCAGTGATTTTCGGGACAGCCTTTATCATGAGCAGTTCTTC.

CDR3 nucleotides: TGTGCCAGTAGTATAGAGTCAGCCAGGCCGAGAGTCGCTGAAGCTTTCTTT. This codes for CASSIESARPRVAEAFF. The gene calls are TRBV19 and TRBJ1-1; D not certain. Trimming pared 0 bases from V and 6 bases from J, leaving 20 bases between. The CDR3 has 17 amino acids. CDR1 LNHDA and CDR2 SQIVND come from the germline V gene (reference sequence).

The chain couples TRBV19 to TRBJ1-5, with a weak D call TRBD1 (6 bases). V was trimmed by 7 bases and J by 0 bases, leaving 13 bases between them. The CDR3 length is 15 residues. CDR1 and CDR2 (germline): LNHDA, SQIVND (reference sequence). CDR3 nucleotides: TGTGCCAGTACCCCCCAGGGGTATAGCAATCAGCCCCAGCATTTT. This sequence encodes CASTPQGYSNQPQHF.

The CDR3 DNA follows: TGTGCCAGTAGTATCGCAGGGATTAGCAATCAGCCCCAGCATTTT. Amino acid sequence: CASSIAGISNQPQHF. The V call is TRBV19, the J call TRBJ1-5; a weak D match, TRBD1 (5 bases). The CDR3 sequence is 15 residues long. Between the trimmed V and J ends, which lost 3 bases and 0 bases, there was a span of 9 bases. In germline, CDR1 is LNHDA, CDR2 SQIVND (reference sequence).

CDR3 sequence: CASSSEQGAPGYTF. CDR3 DNA: TGTGCCAGCAGCTCCGAACAGGGGGCGCCCGGCTACACCTTC. The chain carries TRBV7-9 and TRBJ1-2, with 9 bases fitting TRBD1. The CDR3 is made up of 14 amino acids. The J segment lost 8 bases and the V segment lost 4 bases, leaving 8 bases of the junction unmatched. Germline-derived CDR1 and CDR2 are SEHNR and FQNEAQ (reference sequence).